This TCR beta chain originates from a study of Graves' ophthalmopathy and Graves' hyperthyroidism. Transcripts of RNA were the source for amplifying TCR beta CDR3 regions. A first-round RT-PCR used HTBI primers, followed by a second-round multiplex PCR. Via MiXCR, TCRdb re-called the multiplex PCR reads, giving one row per CDR3 protein. In the table there are about 400,000 distinct CDR3 sequences, around 16% of which are singletons. Per germline, CDR1 DFQATT and CDR2 SNEGSKA (reference sequence). V gave up 0 bases and J gave up 0 bases, with 12 bases separating them. The CDR3 sequence is 15 residues long.

Input material: peripheral blood. The receptor comes from a woman aged 18-29 years with Graves' ophthalmopathy. V gene TRBV20-1 combines with J gene TRBJ2-7; no firm D call. CDR3 protein: CSAREVAVSSYEQYF. CDR3 nucleotides: TGCAGTGCTAGAGAGGTAGCCGTGAGCTCCTACGAGCAGTACTTC.